Listed below are T cell receptor beta chains from one sample, sequenced in a study of human T cells and chemical hapten exposure. TCRdb fed the RACE reads into MiXCR, producing one record per CDR3 protein. The sample contains 200,000 to 300,000 distinct CDR3 sequences, about 8.1% of which appear only once. This specimen consisted of whole blood, obtained in connection with sensitization to the hapten diphenylcyclopropenone (DPC). Every receptor here comes from a woman in her 40s with alopecia areata. Some clones in this sample may be carry-over from other donors' samples. Each CDR3 is given with its conserved first and last residue. Fields, in order: CDR3 length, J gene, D gene, clone size, V gene, CDR3 protein, CDR3 DNA. D genes are given only for firm matches. Clone sizes are given selectively: once, few, many, or a class where the clone is expanded.

cdr3_length: 15
j_call: TRBJ2-1
d_call: TRBD2
clone_size: NA
v_call: TRBV5-1
cdr3_aa: CASSLLPSGRREQFF
cdr3_nt: TGCGCCAGCAGCTTGTTGCCCAGCGGGAGGCGTGAGCAGTTCTTC

cdr3_length: 14
j_call: TRBJ2-3
d_call: TRBD2
clone_size: many
v_call: TRBV20-1
cdr3_aa: CSLPGSGSRDTQYF
cdr3_nt: TGCAGTCTCCCGGGGAGCGGGAGCCGTGATACGCAGTATTTT

cdr3_length: 13
j_call: TRBJ2-5
d_call: NA
clone_size: NA
v_call: TRBV12-3/TRBV12-4
cdr3_aa: CASSLGRVGTQYF
cdr3_nt: TGTGCCAGCAGCCTCGGCAGGGTAGGGACCCAGTACTTC

cdr3_length: 12
j_call: TRBJ2-1
d_call: NA
clone_size: many
v_call: TRBV12-3/TRBV12-4
cdr3_aa: CASSSTNNEQFF
cdr3_nt: TGTGCCAGCAGTTCGACTAACAATGAGCAGTTCTTC

cdr3_length: 14
j_call: TRBJ1-5
d_call: NA
clone_size: many
v_call: TRBV10-3
cdr3_aa: CAISVAGGDQPQHF
cdr3_nt: TGTGCCATCAGTGTGGCGGGGGGGGATCAGCCCCAGCATTTT

cdr3_length: 15
j_call: TRBJ2-3
d_call: TRBD2
clone_size: NA
v_call: TRBV7-2
cdr3_aa: CASSLSGMDTDTQYF
cdr3_nt: TGTGCCAGCAGCCTTAGCGGGATGGACACAGATACGCAGTATTTT

cdr3_length: 14
j_call: TRBJ2-5
d_call: TRBD2
clone_size: few
v_call: TRBV5-5
cdr3_aa: CASSSPGGKETQYF
cdr3_nt: TGTGCCAGCAGCTCCCCGGGGGGGAAAGAGACCCAGTACTTC

cdr3_length: 14
j_call: TRBJ1-5
d_call: NA
clone_size: NA
v_call: TRBV24-1
cdr3_aa: CATARGSGNQPQHF
cdr3_nt: TGTGCCACCGCTAGGGGTTCGGGCAATCAGCCCCAGCATTTT

cdr3_length: 14
j_call: TRBJ1-5
d_call: NA
clone_size: few
v_call: TRBV12-3/TRBV12-4
cdr3_aa: CASSLASSNQPQHF
cdr3_nt: TGTGCCAGCAGTTTGGCTAGTAGCAATCAGCCCCAGCATTTT

cdr3_length: 14
j_call: TRBJ2-1
d_call: NA
clone_size: few
v_call: TRBV7-8
cdr3_aa: CASSWGPGHNEQFF
cdr3_nt: TGTGCCAGCAGCTGGGGGCCAGGGCACAATGAGCAGTTCTTC

cdr3_length: 16
j_call: TRBJ1-5
d_call: NA
clone_size: few
v_call: TRBV20-1
cdr3_aa: CSASERGGLSNQPQHF
cdr3_nt: TGCAGTGCCAGTGAACGTGGGGGGCTTAGCAATCAGCCCCAGCATTTT

cdr3_length: 16
j_call: TRBJ2-6
d_call: TRBD1
clone_size: NA
v_call: TRBV6-5
cdr3_aa: CASSRRQGSGANVLTF
cdr3_nt: TGTGCCAGCAGTCGCCGACAGGGCTCTGGGGCCAACGTCCTGACTTTC

cdr3_length: 15
j_call: TRBJ1-1
d_call: TRBD1
clone_size: few
v_call: TRBV28
cdr3_aa: CASSLPQGARTEAFF
cdr3_nt: TGTGCCAGCAGTCTTCCCCAGGGGGCGCGCACTGAAGCTTTCTTT

cdr3_length: 16
j_call: TRBJ1-5
d_call: NA
clone_size: NA
v_call: TRBV7-2
cdr3_aa: CASSLVGGRGNQPQHF
cdr3_nt: TGTGCCAGCAGCTTAGTTGGGGGGCGAGGCAATCAGCCCCAGCATTTT

cdr3_length: 15
j_call: TRBJ2-1
d_call: TRBD2
clone_size: NA
v_call: TRBV3-1
cdr3_aa: CASSQRTSAYNEQFF
cdr3_nt: TGTGCCAGCAGCCAAAGGACTAGCGCCTACAATGAGCAGTTCTTC

cdr3_length: 16
j_call: TRBJ2-3
d_call: TRBD2
clone_size: NA
v_call: TRBV5-1
cdr3_aa: CASSNQLADSTDTQYF
cdr3_nt: TGCGCCAGCAGCAACCAACTAGCGGATAGCACAGATACGCAGTATTTT

cdr3_length: 15
j_call: TRBJ2-1
d_call: TRBD2
clone_size: few
v_call: TRBV24-1
cdr3_aa: CATRAREANYNEQFF
cdr3_nt: TGTGCCACCAGGGCCCGGGAGGCGAACTACAATGAGCAGTTCTTC

cdr3_length: 15
j_call: TRBJ2-3
d_call: TRBD2
clone_size: NA
v_call: TRBV7-7
cdr3_aa: CASSQGGSVADTQYF
cdr3_nt: TGTGCTAGCAGCCAGGGCGGGAGTGTCGCAGATACGCAGTATTTT

cdr3_length: 13
j_call: TRBJ2-7
d_call: NA
clone_size: few
v_call: TRBV7-9
cdr3_aa: CASSFGVAYEQYF
cdr3_nt: TGTGCCAGCAGTTTCGGGGTAGCCTACGAGCAGTACTTC

cdr3_length: 13
j_call: TRBJ2-5
d_call: NA
clone_size: few
v_call: TRBV12-3/TRBV12-4
cdr3_aa: CASSFTSGETQYF
cdr3_nt: TGTGCCAGCAGTTTTACCTCCGGGGAGACCCAGTACTTC

cdr3_length: 15
j_call: TRBJ2-3
d_call: TRBD2
clone_size: few
v_call: TRBV29-1
cdr3_aa: CSVILTSGSTDTQYF
cdr3_nt: TGCAGCGTTATTCTCACTAGCGGGTCCACAGATACGCAGTATTTT

cdr3_length: 14
j_call: TRBJ2-7
d_call: NA
clone_size: few
v_call: TRBV14
cdr3_aa: CASSLLGRYYEQYF
cdr3_nt: TGTGCCAGCAGTCTTCTGGGACGGTACTACGAGCAGTACTTC

cdr3_length: 20
j_call: TRBJ1-5
d_call: TRBD1
clone_size: NA
v_call: TRBV27
cdr3_aa: CASSGWVTGLKAAGNQPQHF
cdr3_nt: TGTGCCAGCAGTGGATGGGTGACAGGGTTAAAGGCGGCGGGCAATCAGCCCCAGCATTTT

cdr3_length: 16
j_call: TRBJ2-3
d_call: NA
clone_size: few
v_call: TRBV7-3
cdr3_aa: CASSRSPGTNTDTQYF
cdr3_nt: TGTGCCAGCAGCCGTTCACCAGGGACGAACACAGATACGCAGTATTTT

cdr3_length: 14
j_call: TRBJ2-3
d_call: NA
clone_size: NA
v_call: TRBV7-8
cdr3_aa: CASSLGTVGDTQYF
cdr3_nt: TGTGCCAGCAGCTTAGGGACTGTAGGAGATACGCAGTATTTT

cdr3_length: 12
j_call: TRBJ1-4
d_call: NA
clone_size: NA
v_call: TRBV7-6
cdr3_aa: CASSLDGEKLFF
cdr3_nt: TGTGCCAGCAGCTTAGATGGGGAAAAACTGTTTTTT

cdr3_length: 14
j_call: TRBJ2-4
d_call: TRBD1
clone_size: NA
v_call: TRBV2
cdr3_aa: CASSSQGVLNIQYF
cdr3_nt: TGTGCCAGCAGTTCCCAGGGGGTGCTAAACATTCAGTACTTC

cdr3_length: 12
j_call: TRBJ2-1
d_call: TRBD2
clone_size: few
v_call: TRBV10-3
cdr3_aa: CGTSGMGSEQFF
cdr3_nt: TGTGGGACTAGCGGGATGGGGAGTGAGCAGTTCTTC

cdr3_length: 10
j_call: TRBJ2-1
d_call: NA
clone_size: many
v_call: TRBV29-1
cdr3_aa: CSGRDNEQFF
cdr3_nt: TGCAGCGGCCGAGACAATGAGCAGTTCTTC

cdr3_length: 15
j_call: TRBJ1-6
d_call: TRBD1
clone_size: NA
v_call: TRBV12-3/TRBV12-4
cdr3_aa: CASRQAQGRDSPLHF
cdr3_nt: TGTGCCAGCAGGCAAGCACAGGGGAGGGACTCACCCCTCCACTTT

cdr3_length: 15
j_call: TRBJ2-5
d_call: NA
clone_size: NA
v_call: TRBV12-3/TRBV12-4
cdr3_aa: CASSLGQSRQETQYF
cdr3_nt: TGTGCCAGCAGTTTAGGGCAGTCCCGGCAAGAGACCCAGTACTTC

cdr3_length: 12
j_call: TRBJ2-1
d_call: NA
clone_size: NA
v_call: TRBV20-1
cdr3_aa: CSVSSWEDEQFF
cdr3_nt: TGCAGTGTTAGTAGTTGGGAAGATGAGCAGTTCTTC

cdr3_length: 13
j_call: TRBJ1-5
d_call: NA
clone_size: few
v_call: TRBV29-1
cdr3_aa: CSVELNSNQPQHF
cdr3_nt: TGCAGCGTTGAGCTTAATAGCAATCAGCCCCAGCATTTT

cdr3_length: 17
j_call: TRBJ2-1
d_call: NA
clone_size: NA
v_call: TRBV25-1
cdr3_aa: CASSEEEGVPSYNEQFF
cdr3_nt: TGTGCCAGCAGTGAAGAGGAGGGGGTTCCTTCTTACAATGAGCAGTTCTTC

cdr3_length: 13
j_call: TRBJ2-2
d_call: NA
clone_size: few
v_call: TRBV6-5
cdr3_aa: CASKLRSWGELFF
cdr3_nt: TGTGCCAGCAAACTCCGTAGCTGGGGGGAGCTGTTTTTT

cdr3_length: 12
j_call: TRBJ2-3
d_call: NA
clone_size: few
v_call: TRBV14
cdr3_aa: CASSQATFTQYF
cdr3_nt: TGTGCCAGCAGCCAAGCGACCTTTACGCAGTATTTT

cdr3_length: 16
j_call: TRBJ2-2
d_call: TRBD2
clone_size: NA
v_call: TRBV10-3
cdr3_aa: CAIRELAGVDTGELFF
cdr3_nt: TGTGCCATCAGGGAACTAGCGGGAGTGGACACCGGGGAGCTGTTTTTT

cdr3_length: 15
j_call: TRBJ2-7
d_call: NA
clone_size: NA
v_call: TRBV27
cdr3_aa: CASSLSGPESYEQYF
cdr3_nt: TGTGCCAGCAGTTTATCGGGACCCGAGTCCTACGAGCAGTACTTC

cdr3_length: 15
j_call: TRBJ2-1
d_call: NA
clone_size: NA
v_call: TRBV6-4
cdr3_aa: CASSVSRARYNEQFF
cdr3_nt: TGTGCCAGCAGTGTCTCGAGGGCCCGTTACAATGAGCAGTTCTTC

cdr3_length: 11
j_call: TRBJ2-7
d_call: NA
clone_size: few
v_call: TRBV2
cdr3_aa: CASSPWVEQYF
cdr3_nt: TGTGCCAGCAGCCCGTGGGTCGAGCAGTACTTC

cdr3_length: 15
j_call: TRBJ2-7
d_call: NA
clone_size: few
v_call: TRBV5-1
cdr3_aa: CASSLETSVRGEQYF
cdr3_nt: TGCGCCAGCAGCTTGGAAACTAGCGTCAGGGGTGAGCAGTACTTC

cdr3_length: 16
j_call: TRBJ1-3
d_call: NA
clone_size: NA
v_call: TRBV7-2
cdr3_aa: CASSSLEGFSGNTIYF
cdr3_nt: TGTGCCAGCAGCTCTCTGGAGGGGTTCTCTGGAAACACCATATATTTT

cdr3_length: 12
j_call: TRBJ1-1
d_call: NA
clone_size: few
v_call: TRBV6-5
cdr3_aa: CASRDANTEAFF
cdr3_nt: TGTGCCAGCCGGGACGCGAACACTGAAGCTTTCTTT

cdr3_length: 14
j_call: TRBJ1-5
d_call: NA
clone_size: many
v_call: TRBV27
cdr3_aa: CASSLGGEGQPQHF
cdr3_nt: TGTGCCAGCAGTTTGGGGGGGGAAGGGCAGCCCCAGCATTTT

cdr3_length: 13
j_call: TRBJ2-5
d_call: NA
clone_size: few
v_call: TRBV12-3/TRBV12-4
cdr3_aa: CASSFLGSETQYF
cdr3_nt: TGTGCCAGCAGTTTCTTGGGGAGTGAGACCCAGTACTTC

cdr3_length: 15
j_call: TRBJ2-7
d_call: NA
clone_size: many
v_call: TRBV16
cdr3_aa: CASSQSGSSSYEQYF
cdr3_nt: TGTGCCAGCAGCCAAAGCGGGTCTAGCTCCTACGAGCAGTACTTC

cdr3_length: 15
j_call: TRBJ2-3
d_call: TRBD2
clone_size: NA
v_call: TRBV7-9
cdr3_aa: CASSLVAGAGDTQYF
cdr3_nt: TGTGCCAGCAGCTTAGTCGCGGGAGCTGGAGATACGCAGTATTTT

cdr3_length: 15
j_call: TRBJ1-4
d_call: NA
clone_size: many
v_call: TRBV5-1
cdr3_aa: CASSLRSSDNEKLFF
cdr3_nt: TGCGCCAGCAGCTTGCGATCCTCGGATAATGAAAAACTGTTTTTT

cdr3_length: 15
j_call: TRBJ1-5
d_call: NA
clone_size: few
v_call: TRBV7-2
cdr3_aa: CASSLAGQSNQPQHF
cdr3_nt: TGTGCCAGCAGCTTAGCGGGGCAGAGCAATCAGCCCCAGCATTTT

cdr3_length: 17
j_call: TRBJ2-6
d_call: NA
clone_size: NA
v_call: TRBV7-2
cdr3_aa: CASSLRTPLSGANVLTF
cdr3_nt: TGTGCCAGCAGCTTGAGGACTCCGCTCTCTGGGGCCAACGTCCTGACTTTC

cdr3_length: 14
j_call: TRBJ1-5
d_call: NA
clone_size: many
v_call: TRBV3-1
cdr3_aa: CASSQVLEGQPQHF
cdr3_nt: TGTGCCAGCAGCCAAGTATTGGAAGGTCAGCCCCAGCATTTT

cdr3_length: 16
j_call: TRBJ1-5
d_call: NA
clone_size: few
v_call: TRBV6-6
cdr3_aa: CASRSGSGDIQTPQHF
cdr3_nt: TGTGCCAGCAGGTCCGGTTCTGGGGACATCCAAACGCCCCAGCATTTT

cdr3_length: 15
j_call: TRBJ2-1
d_call: TRBD1
clone_size: few
v_call: TRBV5-6
cdr3_aa: CASSLPTGRMNEQFF
cdr3_nt: TGTGCCAGCAGCTTGCCGACAGGGCGAATGAATGAGCAGTTCTTC